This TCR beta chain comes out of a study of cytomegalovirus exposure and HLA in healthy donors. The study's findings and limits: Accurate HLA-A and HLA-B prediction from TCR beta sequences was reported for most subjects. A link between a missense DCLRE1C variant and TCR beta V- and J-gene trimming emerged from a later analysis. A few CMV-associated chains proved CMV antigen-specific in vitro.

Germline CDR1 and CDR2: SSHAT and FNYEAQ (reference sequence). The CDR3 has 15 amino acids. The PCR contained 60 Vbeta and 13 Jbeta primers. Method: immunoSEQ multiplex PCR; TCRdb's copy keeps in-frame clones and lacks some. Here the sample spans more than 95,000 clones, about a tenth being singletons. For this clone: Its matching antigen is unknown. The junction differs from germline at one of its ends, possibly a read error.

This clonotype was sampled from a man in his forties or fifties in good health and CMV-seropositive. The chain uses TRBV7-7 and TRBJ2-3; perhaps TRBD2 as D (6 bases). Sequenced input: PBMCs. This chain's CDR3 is CASSPTSGAGDTQYF. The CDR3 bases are TGTGCTAGCAGCCCCACATCAGGAGCGGGAGATACGCAGTATTTT.